The 8 T cell receptor beta chains below all came from one sample that was sequenced in a study of T cells after yellow fever vaccination. TCRdb passed the 5' RACE reads through MiXCR, listing each CDR3 protein once. The sample lists some 500,000 distinct CDR3 sequences; approximately 12% were seen once. The sequenced sample was PBMCs, obtained on the day of the yellow fever booster vaccination. The receptors were sampled from a man aged 25 to 40 who received the YFV17D yellow fever vaccine.

This rearrangement joins TRBV12-3 or TRBV12-4 to TRBJ2-7; TRBD2 matches 7 bases. V gave up 3 bases and J gave up 4 bases; unmatched junction bases: 6. The CDR3 runs 14 residues. CDR3 nucleotides: TGTGCCAGCAGTTTTGGGAGGGCCGAATACGAGCAGTACTTC. This gives the protein CASSFGRAEYEQYF.

This clonotype turned up a few times. This sequence joins TRBV29-1 and TRBJ2-7; TRBD2 might be the D (5 bases). Looked up from germline, CDR1 is SQVTM and CDR2 is ANQGSEA. V lost 6 bases, J lost 6 bases, and 21 bases lay in between. This CDR3 is built from 14 residues. The CDR3 protein is CSVATGSSFSEQYF. CDR3 DNA sequence: TGCAGCGTAGCCACGGGGTCTAGTTTCTCCGAGCAGTACTTC.

The V and J genes are TRBV6-5 and TRBJ2-7; no firm D call. The CDR3 length is 15 residues. In germline, CDR1 is MNHEY, CDR2 SVGAGI. Trimming took 2 bases from V and 0 from J, leaving 11 bases between them. CDR3 protein: CASSYDQLSSYEQYF. The CDR3 coding sequence is TGTGCCAGCAGTTACGATCAACTCTCCTCCTACGAGCAGTACTTC.

This clonotype showed up just a few times. This chain uses TRBV20-1 with TRBJ2-3, with TRBD2 matching over 9 bases. V lost 6 bases and J lost 9; bases outside the gene matches: 19. Germline CDR1 is DFQATT and CDR2 is SNEGSKA (reference sequence). CDR3 length equals 16 residues. The CDR3 sequence: CSALLLTSGSMGTQYF. Here the CDR3 DNA reads TGCAGTGCGCTACTCCTGACTAGCGGTAGCATGGGGACGCAGTATTTT.

Many counts were recorded for this clonotype. This chain uses TRBV7-2 with TRBJ2-7; D might be TRBD2 (5 bases). Deletions cut 7 bases from V and 2 bases from J, with 12 bases between. The length of the CDR3 is 13 residues. Germline loops: CDR1 SGHTA, CDR2 FQGNSA. The CDR3 sequence is CASTFPGAYEQYF. CDR3 DNA sequence: TGTGCCAGCACCTTCCCCGGGGCCTACGAGCAGTACTTC.

In this sample, this clonotype turned up a few times. The rearrangement links TRBV15 to TRBJ2-1; 7 bases line up with TRBD2. The CDR3 is 16 residues long. Trimming at V came to 2 bases and at J to 2 bases, leaving 6 bases not matched to a gene. Germline loops: CDR1 LNHNV, CDR2 YYDKDF (reference sequence). The CDR3 bases are TGTGCCACCAGCAGAAAAAGCGGGGTAGCCTACAATGAGCAGTTCTTC. This encodes CATSRKSGVAYNEQFF. The whole variable domain, remainder taken from reference TRBV15 and TRBJ2-1, is DAMVIQNPRYQVTQFGKPVTLSCSQTLNHNVMYWYQQKSSQAPKLLFHYYDKDFNNEADTPDNFQSRRPNTSFCFLDIRSPGLGDTAMYLCATSRKSGVAYNEQFFGPGTRLTVL.

This clonotype came up many times. This chain uses TRBV11-2 with TRBJ1-1, with D perhaps matching TRBD1 (5 bases). Trimming removed 5 bases from V and 3 bases from J, with 16 bases in between. Germline CDR1 SGHAT, CDR2 FQNNGV. The CDR3 runs to 15 residues. As DNA, the CDR3 is TGTGCCAGCAGCGGGCAAACGGGACGGTACACTGAAGCTTTCTTT. The encoded protein is CASSGQTGRYTEAFF. The full variable domain, with the rest looked up from reference TRBV11-2 and TRBJ1-1, is EAGVAQSPRYKIIEKRQSVAFWCNPISGHATLYWYQQILGQGPKLLIQFQNNGVVDDSQLPKDRFSAERLKGVDSTLKIQPAKLEDSAVYLCASSGQTGRYTEAFFGQGTRLTVV.

This clonotype was found a few times. This chain uses TRBV15 with TRBJ1-2; TRBD1 matches at 7 bases. The V segment lost 0 bases and the J segment 2 bases; nucleotides outside the gene matches: 0. The length of the CDR3 is 14 residues. CDR1 and CDR2 (germline): LNHNV, YYDKDF (reference sequence). CDR3 sequence: CATSRETGNYGYTF. DNA for the CDR3: TGTGCCACCAGCAGAGAGACAGGGAACTATGGCTACACCTTC.